The clone carrying this TCR beta chain was counted only a few times. Its target is not known. These data originate in a study of CD8+ T cells in alopecia areata. Findings of the study overall: Tofacitinib yielded significantly lower scalp clonality and fewer expanded CD8+ clones among the top 100.

Germline CDR1 is SQVTM and CDR2 is ANQGSEA. Deletions cut 1 base from V and 0 bases from J, with 16 bases between. This CDR3 region has 16 residues. Treatment reported: oral pan-JAK inhibitor, 5-10 mg twice daily. Investigators isolated RNA and reverse transcribed it into cDNA to act as the sequencing template. This table comes from immunoSEQ multiplex PCR, and its TCRdb copy is limited to in-frame clones, with some not included. The data show about 210,000 clones, with more than 45% seen just once and around 1.6% held by the top ten. The rearrangement uses TRBV29-1 and TRBJ2-7; maybe TRBD1 (6 bases). This receptor was identified in a human donor with alopecia areata. The sequenced sample was CD4+ T cells sorted from blood, obtained at week 4, from a patient treated with tofacitinib. The CDR3 spells CSVEGTASSASYEQYF. The CDR3 DNA reads as TGCAGCGTTGAAGGGACAGCTTCATCGGCCTCCTACGAGCAGTACTTC.